Below are 6 T cell receptor beta chains sequenced from a single sample in a study of CD8 T cells in ankylosing spondylitis. TCRdb redid the calling of the 5' RACE reads with MiXCR, one entry per CDR3 protein. Counted here are about 310,000 distinct CDR3 sequences, 20% occurring once; the ten biggest clones make up 3.5%. The sample consisted of blood, either unsorted or a sorted T cell fraction (not recorded which). The receptor set was obtained from a female donor with ankylosing spondylitis or in good health (not recorded which).

This clonotype has just a few counts. CDR3: CASSWYEQYF. In DNA form, the CDR3 reads TGTGCCAGCAGTTGGTACGAGCAGTACTTC. The chain couples TRBV28 to TRBJ2-7; no firm D call. V lost 4 bases and J lost 4, with 2 bases in between. The germline V gene has CDR1 MDHEN and CDR2 SYDVKM. The CDR3 totals 10 residues.

This clonotype was picked up one time. V and J are TRBV30 and TRBJ2-2; no reliable D call. V was shortened by 3 bases and J by 1 base, with 9 bases between the two germline ends. The CDR3 extends over 14 amino acids. Germline loops: CDR1 GTSNPN, CDR2 SVGIG (reference sequence). The CDR3 spells CAWSPPLNTGELFF. Written as DNA, the CDR3 is TGTGCCTGGAGCCCCCCCTTGAACACCGGGGAGCTGTTTTTT.

This rearrangement joins TRBV19 to TRBJ2-7; perhaps TRBD1 as D (6 bases). The CDR3 consists of 13 residues. V shed 3 bases and J shed 3 bases, with 9 bases lying between them. Per the germline V gene, CDR1 is LNHDA and CDR2 is SQIVND (reference sequence). The CDR3 bases are TGTGCCAGTAGTATGGACAGAAACTACGAGCAGTACTTC. It translates to CASSMDRNYEQYF.

This clonotype was recorded at least ten times. The chain uses TRBV29-1 and TRBJ2-7; D is possibly TRBD2 (6 bases). Trimming removed 0 bases from V and 6 bases from J, with 15 bases in between. This CDR3 spans 14 amino acids. Germline CDR1 reads SQVTM; CDR2 reads ANQGSEA. In DNA, the CDR3 is TGCAGCGTTGAAGATCCCCTGAGGGGACTCGAGCAGTACTTC. It yields the protein CSVEDPLRGLEQYF.

This clonotype showed up many times. The chain carries TRBV6-5 and TRBJ1-5; 8 nucleotides agree with TRBD1. The germline V gene has CDR1 MNHEY and CDR2 SVGAGI. With V trimmed by 5 bases and J by 5 bases, 8 bases remained unmatched. This CDR3 contains 15 residues. The CDR3, as DNA: TGTGCCAGCAGTCGCTCGGGCAGGGGGCATCAGCCCCAGCATTTT. Translated: CASSRSGRGHQPQHF.

This clonotype was found a few times. The chain recombines TRBV19 with TRBJ2-1; TRBD1 matches at 9 bases. The junction had 6 bases not matched to a gene; V was cut back by 3 bases and J by 3 bases. Germline CDR1 and CDR2: LNHDA and SQIVND (reference sequence). CDR3 length: 16 residues. The CDR3 loop is CASSILQGANYNEQFF. DNA for the CDR3: TGTGCCAGTAGTATCCTACAGGGGGCTAACTACAATGAGCAGTTCTTC.